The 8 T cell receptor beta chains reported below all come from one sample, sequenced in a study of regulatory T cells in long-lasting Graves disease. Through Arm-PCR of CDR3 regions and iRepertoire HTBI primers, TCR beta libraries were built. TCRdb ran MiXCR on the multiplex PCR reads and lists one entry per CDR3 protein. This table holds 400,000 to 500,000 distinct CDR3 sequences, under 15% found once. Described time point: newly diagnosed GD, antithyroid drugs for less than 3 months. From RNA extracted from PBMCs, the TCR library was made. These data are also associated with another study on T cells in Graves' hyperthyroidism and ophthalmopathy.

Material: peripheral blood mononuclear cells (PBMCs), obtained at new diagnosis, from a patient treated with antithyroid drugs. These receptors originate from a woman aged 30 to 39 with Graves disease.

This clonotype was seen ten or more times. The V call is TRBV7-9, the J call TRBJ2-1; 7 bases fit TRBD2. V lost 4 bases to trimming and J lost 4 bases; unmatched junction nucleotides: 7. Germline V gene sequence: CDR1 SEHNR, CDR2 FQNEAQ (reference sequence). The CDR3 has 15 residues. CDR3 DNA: TGTGCCAGCAGCTCGGGACTACCACAATACAATGAGCAGTTCTTC. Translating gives CASSSGLPQYNEQFF.

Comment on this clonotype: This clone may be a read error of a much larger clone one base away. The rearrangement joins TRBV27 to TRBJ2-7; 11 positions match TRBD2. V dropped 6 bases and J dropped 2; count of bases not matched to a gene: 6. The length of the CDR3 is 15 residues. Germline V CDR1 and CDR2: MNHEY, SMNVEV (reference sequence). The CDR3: CASSRISGGAYEQYF. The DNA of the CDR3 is TGTGCCAGCAGCCGGATTAGCGGGGGGGCCTACGAGCAGTACTTC.

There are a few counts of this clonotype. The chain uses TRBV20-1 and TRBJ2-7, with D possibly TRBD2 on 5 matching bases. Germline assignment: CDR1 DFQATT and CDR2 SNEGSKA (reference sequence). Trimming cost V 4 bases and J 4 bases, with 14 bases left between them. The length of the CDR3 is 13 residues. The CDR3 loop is CSATDYPPYEQYF. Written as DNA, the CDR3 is TGCAGTGCTACTGACTACCCCCCGTACGAGCAGTACTTC.

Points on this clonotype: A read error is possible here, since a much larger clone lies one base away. In DNA form, the CDR3 reads TGTGCCAGCAGTTCGGCGGGTTGGGTCTCTATCTACGAGCAGTTCTTC. Amino acids: CASSSAGWVSIYEQFF. The V and J genes are TRBV28 and TRBJ2-1; a possible D gene is TRBD2 (5 bases). V gave up 4 bases and J gave up 10 bases, with 23 bases separating them. CDR1 is MDHEN and CDR2 is SYDVKM in the germline V gene. This CDR3 contains 16 residues.

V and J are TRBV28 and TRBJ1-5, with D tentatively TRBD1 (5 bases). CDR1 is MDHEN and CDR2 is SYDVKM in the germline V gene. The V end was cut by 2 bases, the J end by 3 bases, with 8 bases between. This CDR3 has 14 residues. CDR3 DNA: TGTGCCAGCAGTTTAACAGGAGACAATCAGCCCCAGCATTTT. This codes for CASSLTGDNQPQHF.

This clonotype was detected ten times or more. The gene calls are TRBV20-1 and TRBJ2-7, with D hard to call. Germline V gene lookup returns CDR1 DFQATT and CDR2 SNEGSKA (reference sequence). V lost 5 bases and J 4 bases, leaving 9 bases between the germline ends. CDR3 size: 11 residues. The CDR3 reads CSALGEYEQYF. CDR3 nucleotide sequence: TGCAGTGCTCTCGGCGAATACGAGCAGTACTTC.

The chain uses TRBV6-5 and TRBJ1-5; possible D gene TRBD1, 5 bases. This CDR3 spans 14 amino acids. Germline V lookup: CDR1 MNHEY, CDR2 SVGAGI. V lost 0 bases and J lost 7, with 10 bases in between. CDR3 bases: TGTGCCAGCAGTTACTCGGTGGGGGGACAGCCCCAGCATTTT. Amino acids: CASSYSVGGQPQHF.

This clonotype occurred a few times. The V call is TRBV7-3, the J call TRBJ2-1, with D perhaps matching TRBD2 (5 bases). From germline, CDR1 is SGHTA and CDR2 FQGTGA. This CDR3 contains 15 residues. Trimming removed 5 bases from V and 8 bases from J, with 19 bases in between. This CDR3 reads CASSLHPSGGDEQFF. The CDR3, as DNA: TGTGCCAGCAGCCTCCACCCAAGCGGAGGAGATGAGCAGTTCTTC.